In this sample, the clone carrying this T cell receptor beta chain turned up a few times. Exclusion followed for patients with uncontrolled infection, other autoimmune disease, pregnancy or lactation. Orbital computed tomography, thyroid ultrasound, serum thyroxine and TRAb, and clinical symptoms together informed the diagnoses. The data originate from a study of T cells in Graves' hyperthyroidism and ophthalmopathy. Turning to the study itself: At initial diagnosis, before any treatment had begun, peripheral blood was obtained.

From RNA transcripts, TCR beta CDR3 regions were amplified. Using the HTBI primer set, a first-round RT-PCR was run on the TCR CDR3. Each CDR3 protein gets one entry after TCRdb re-called the multiplex PCR reads with MiXCR. The repertoire has about 460,000 distinct CDR3 sequences, roughly 22% of them found once; the top ten carry 49%. The germline V gene has CDR1 SGDLS and CDR2 YYNGEE. With V trimmed by 4 bases and J by 1 base, 13 bases remained unmatched. The CDR3 covers 18 residues. The chain has TRBV9 and TRBJ1-1; 10 positions agree with TRBD1. The sequence was collected from a woman in her sixties or seventies with Graves' ophthalmopathy. The sample consisted of blood. The CDR3 DNA is TGTGCCAGCAGCCAAGCGTCTGACAGGGGGCGTCGGAACACTGAAGCTTTCTTT. Its translation is CASSQASDRGRRNTEAFF.